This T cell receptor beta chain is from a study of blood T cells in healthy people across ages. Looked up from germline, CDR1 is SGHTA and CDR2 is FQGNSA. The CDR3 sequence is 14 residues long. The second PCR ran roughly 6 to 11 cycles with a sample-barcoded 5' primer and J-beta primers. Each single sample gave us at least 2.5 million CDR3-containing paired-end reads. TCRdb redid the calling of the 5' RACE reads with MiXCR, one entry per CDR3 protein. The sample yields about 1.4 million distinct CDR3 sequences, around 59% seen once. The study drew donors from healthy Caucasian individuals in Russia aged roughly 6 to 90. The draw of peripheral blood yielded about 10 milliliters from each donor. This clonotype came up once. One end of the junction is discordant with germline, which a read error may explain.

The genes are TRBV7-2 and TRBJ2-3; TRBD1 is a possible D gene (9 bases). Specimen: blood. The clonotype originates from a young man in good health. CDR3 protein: CVSSLAGQGVTQYF. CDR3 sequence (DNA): TGTGTCAGCAGCTTAGCGGGACAGGGAGTCACGCAGTATTTT.